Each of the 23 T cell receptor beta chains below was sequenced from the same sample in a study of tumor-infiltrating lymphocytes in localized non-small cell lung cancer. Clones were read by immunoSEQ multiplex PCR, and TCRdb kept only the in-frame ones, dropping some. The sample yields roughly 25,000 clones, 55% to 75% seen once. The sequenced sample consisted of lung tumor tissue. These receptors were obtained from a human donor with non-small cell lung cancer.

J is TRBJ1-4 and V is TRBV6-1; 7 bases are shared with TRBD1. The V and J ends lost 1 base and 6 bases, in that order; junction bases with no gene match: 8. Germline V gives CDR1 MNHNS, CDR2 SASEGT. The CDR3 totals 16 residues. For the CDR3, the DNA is TGTGCCAGCAGTGAAGTGAGAGGACAGGCGGATGAAAAACTGTTTTTT. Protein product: CASSEVRGQADEKLFF.

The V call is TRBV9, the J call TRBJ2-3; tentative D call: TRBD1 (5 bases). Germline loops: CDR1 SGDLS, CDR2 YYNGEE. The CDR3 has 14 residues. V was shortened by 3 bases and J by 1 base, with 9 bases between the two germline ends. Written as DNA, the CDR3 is TGTGCCAGCAGCGGCAGGGTCGGCACAGATACGCAGTATTTT. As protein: CASSGRVGTDTQYF.

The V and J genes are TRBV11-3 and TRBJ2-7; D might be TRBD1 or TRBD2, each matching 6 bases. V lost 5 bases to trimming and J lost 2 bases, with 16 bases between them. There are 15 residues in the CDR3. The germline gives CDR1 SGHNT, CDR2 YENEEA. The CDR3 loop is CASSPTRDTAYEQYF. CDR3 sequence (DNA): TGTGCCAGCAGCCCCACGCGGGACACCGCCTACGAGCAGTACTTC.

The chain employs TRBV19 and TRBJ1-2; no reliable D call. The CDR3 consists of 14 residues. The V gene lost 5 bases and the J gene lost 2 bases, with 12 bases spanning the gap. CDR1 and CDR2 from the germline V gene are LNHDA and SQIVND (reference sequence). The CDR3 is CASSPPGVNYGYTF. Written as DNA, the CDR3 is TGTGCCAGTAGTCCCCCCGGGGTAAACTATGGCTACACCTTC.

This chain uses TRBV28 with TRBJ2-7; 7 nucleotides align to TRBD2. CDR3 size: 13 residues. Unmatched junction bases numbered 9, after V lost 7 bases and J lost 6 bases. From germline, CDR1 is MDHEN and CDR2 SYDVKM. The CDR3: CASNGRPRFEQYF. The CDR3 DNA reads TGTGCCAGCAACGGGAGGCCCCGGTTCGAGCAGTACTTC.

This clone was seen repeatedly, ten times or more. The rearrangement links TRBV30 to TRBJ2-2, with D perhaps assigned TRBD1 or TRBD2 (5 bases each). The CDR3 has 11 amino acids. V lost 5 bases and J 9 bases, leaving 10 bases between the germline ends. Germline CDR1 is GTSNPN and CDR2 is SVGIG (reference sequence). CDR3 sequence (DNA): TGTGCCTGGGGGGGTTACCGGGAGCTGTTTTTT. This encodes CAWGGYRELFF. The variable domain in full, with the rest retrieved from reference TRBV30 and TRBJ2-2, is SQTIHQWPATLVQPVGSPLSLECTVEGTSNPNLYWYRQAAGRGLQLLFYSVGIGQISSEVPQNLSASRPQDRQFILSSKKLLLSDSGFYLCAWGGYRELFFGEGSRLTVL.

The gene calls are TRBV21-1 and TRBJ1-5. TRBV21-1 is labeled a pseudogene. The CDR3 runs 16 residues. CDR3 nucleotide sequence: TGTGCCAGCAGCAAAGATCGGGGGGCCCGCAATCAGCCCCAGCATTTT. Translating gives CASSKDRGARNQPQHF.

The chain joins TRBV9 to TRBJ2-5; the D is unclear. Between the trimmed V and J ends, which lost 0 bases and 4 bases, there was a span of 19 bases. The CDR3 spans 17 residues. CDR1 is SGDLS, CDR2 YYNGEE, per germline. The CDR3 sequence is CASSVAGGLPLGETQYF. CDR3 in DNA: TGTGCCAGCAGCGTAGCTGGTGGTTTACCCCTGGGAGAGACCCAGTACTTC.

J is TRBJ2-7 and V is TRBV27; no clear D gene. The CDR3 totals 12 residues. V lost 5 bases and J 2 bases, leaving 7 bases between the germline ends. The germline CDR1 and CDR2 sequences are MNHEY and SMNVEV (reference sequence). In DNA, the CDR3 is TGTGCCAGCAGTCCGACACCCTACGAGCAGTACTTC. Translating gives CASSPTPYEQYF.

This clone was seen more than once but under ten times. CDR3 residues: CATSERYQETQYF. CDR3 bases: TGTGCCACTTCGGAGCGGTACCAAGAGACCCAGTACTTC. The V call is TRBV7-9, the J call TRBJ2-5, with D possibly TRBD2 on 5 matching bases. Trimming shortened V by 10 bases and J by 0 bases, and 12 bases separated the two germline ends. The germline V gene encodes CDR1 SEHNR and CDR2 FQNEAQ (reference sequence). This CDR3 is built from 13 residues.

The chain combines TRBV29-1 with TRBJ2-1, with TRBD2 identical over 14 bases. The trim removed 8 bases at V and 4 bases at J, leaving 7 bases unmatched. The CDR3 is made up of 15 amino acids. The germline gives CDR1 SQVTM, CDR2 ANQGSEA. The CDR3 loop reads CSLGTSGSIYNEQFF. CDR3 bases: TGCAGCTTGGGGACTAGCGGGAGTATATACAATGAGCAGTTCTTC.

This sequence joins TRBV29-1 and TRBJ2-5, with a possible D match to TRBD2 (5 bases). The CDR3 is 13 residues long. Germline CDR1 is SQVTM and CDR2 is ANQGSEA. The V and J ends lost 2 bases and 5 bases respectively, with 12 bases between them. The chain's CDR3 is CSVELEDRETQYF. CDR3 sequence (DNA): TGCAGCGTTGAATTGGAGGATAGGGAGACCCAGTACTTC.

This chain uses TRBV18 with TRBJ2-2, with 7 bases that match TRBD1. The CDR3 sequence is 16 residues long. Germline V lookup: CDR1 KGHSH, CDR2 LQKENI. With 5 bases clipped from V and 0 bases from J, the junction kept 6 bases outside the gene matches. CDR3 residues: CASSVGRGSNTGELFF. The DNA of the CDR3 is TGTGCCAGCTCAGTTGGCAGGGGGTCGAACACCGGGGAGCTGTTTTTT. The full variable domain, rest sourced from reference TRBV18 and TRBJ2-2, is NAGVMQNPRHLVRRRGQEARLRCSPMKGHSHVYWYRQLPEEGLKFMVYLQKENIIDESGMPKERFSAEFPKEGPSILRIQQVVRGDSAAYFCASSVGRGSNTGELFFGEGSRLTVL.

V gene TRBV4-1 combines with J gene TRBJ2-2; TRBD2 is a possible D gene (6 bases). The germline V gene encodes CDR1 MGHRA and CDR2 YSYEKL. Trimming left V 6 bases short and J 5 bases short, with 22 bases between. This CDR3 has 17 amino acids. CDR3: CASSIHSSGARTGELFF. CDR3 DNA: TGCGCCAGCAGTATCCATTCTTCGGGAGCACGGACCGGGGAGCTGTTTTTT.

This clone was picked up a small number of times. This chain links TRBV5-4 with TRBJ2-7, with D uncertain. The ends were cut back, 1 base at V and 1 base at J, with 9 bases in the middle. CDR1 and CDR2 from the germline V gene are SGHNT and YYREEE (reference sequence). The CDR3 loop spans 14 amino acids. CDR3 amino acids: CASSLSPESYEQYF. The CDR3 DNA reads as TGTGCCAGCAGCTTGAGCCCGGAATCCTACGAGCAGTACTTC.

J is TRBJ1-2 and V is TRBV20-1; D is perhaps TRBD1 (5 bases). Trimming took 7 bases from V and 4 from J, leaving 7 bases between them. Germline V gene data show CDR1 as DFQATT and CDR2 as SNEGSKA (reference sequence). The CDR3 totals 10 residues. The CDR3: CSVDSYGYTF. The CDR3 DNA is TGCAGTGTTGACAGCTATGGCTACACCTTC.

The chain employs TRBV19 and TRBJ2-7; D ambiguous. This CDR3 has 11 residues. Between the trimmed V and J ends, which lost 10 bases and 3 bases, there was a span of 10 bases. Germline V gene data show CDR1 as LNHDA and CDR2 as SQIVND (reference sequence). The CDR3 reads CATGWVYEQYF. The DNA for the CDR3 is TGTGCCACCGGATGGGTCTACGAGCAGTACTTC.

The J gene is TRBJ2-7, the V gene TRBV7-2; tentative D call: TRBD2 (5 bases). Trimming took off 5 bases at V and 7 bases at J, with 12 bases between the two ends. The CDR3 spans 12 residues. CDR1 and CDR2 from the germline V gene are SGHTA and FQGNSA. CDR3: CASSKLSGEQYF. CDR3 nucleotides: TGTGCCAGCAGCAAACTTTCGGGGGAGCAGTACTTC.

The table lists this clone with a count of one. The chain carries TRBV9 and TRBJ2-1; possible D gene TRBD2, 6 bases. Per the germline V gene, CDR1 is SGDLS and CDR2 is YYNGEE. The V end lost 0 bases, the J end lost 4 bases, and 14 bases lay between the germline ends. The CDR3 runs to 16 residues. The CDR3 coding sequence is TGTGCCAGCAGCGTAGTATCTAGCGCCTTTTACAATGAGCAGTTCTTC. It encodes CASSVVSSAFYNEQFF. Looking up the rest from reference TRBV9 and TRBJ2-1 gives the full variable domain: DSGVTQTPKHLITATGQRVTLRCSPRSGDLSVYWYQQSLDQGLQFLIQYYNGEERAKGNILERFSAQQFPDLHSELNLSSLELGDSALYFCASSVVSSAFYNEQFFGPGTRLTVL.

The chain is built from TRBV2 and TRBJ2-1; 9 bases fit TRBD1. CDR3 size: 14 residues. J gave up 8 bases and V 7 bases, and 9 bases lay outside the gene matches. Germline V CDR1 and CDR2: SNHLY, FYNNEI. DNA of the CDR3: TGTGCCAGCATTTCGGGACAGGGCAACCATGAGCAGTTCTTC. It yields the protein CASISGQGNHEQFF. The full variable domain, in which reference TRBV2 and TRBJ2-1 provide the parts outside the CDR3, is EPEVTQTPSHQVTQMGQEVILRCVPISNHLYFYWYRQILGQKVEFLVSFYNNEISEKSEIFDDQFSVERPDGSNFTLKIRSTKLEDSAMYFCASISGQGNHEQFFGPGTRLTVL.

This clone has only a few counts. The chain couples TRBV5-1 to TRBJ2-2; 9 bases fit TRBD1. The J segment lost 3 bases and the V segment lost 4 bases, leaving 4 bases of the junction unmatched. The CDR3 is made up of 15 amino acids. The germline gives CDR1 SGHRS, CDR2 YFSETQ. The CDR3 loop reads CASSGQGSDTGELFF. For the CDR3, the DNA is TGCGCCAGCAGCGGACAGGGGAGTGACACCGGGGAGCTGTTTTTT.

The CDR3 DNA sequence: TGTGCCAGCAGTCGGACGGAAGATACGCAGTATTTT. This encodes CASSRTEDTQYF. V and J are TRBV2 and TRBJ2-3; D gene ambiguous. This CDR3 is built from 12 residues. The V and J ends lost 5 bases and 5 bases respectively, with 8 bases between them. Germline V gene data show CDR1 as SNHLY and CDR2 as FYNNEI.

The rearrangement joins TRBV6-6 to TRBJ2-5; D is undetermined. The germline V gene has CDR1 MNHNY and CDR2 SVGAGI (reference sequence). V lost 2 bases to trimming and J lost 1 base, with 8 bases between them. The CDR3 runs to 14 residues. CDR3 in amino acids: CASSYLTVQETQYF. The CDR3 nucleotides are TGTGCCAGCAGTTACCTAACAGTCCAAGAGACCCAGTACTTC.